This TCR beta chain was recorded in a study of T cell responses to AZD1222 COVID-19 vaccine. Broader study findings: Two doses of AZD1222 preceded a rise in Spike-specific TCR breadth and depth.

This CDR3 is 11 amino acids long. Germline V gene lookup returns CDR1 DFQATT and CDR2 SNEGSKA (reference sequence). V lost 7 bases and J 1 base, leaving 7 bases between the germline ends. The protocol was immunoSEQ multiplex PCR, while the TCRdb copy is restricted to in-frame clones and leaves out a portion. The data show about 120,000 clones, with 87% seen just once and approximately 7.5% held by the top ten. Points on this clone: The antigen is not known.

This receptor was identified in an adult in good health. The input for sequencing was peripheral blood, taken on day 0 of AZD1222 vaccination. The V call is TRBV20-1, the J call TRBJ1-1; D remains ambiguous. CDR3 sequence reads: CSVSRNTEAFF. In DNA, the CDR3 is TGCAGTGTCAGTCGGAACACTGAAGCTTTCTTT.